This entry is about one TCR beta chain. This sample stems from a study of blood T cell repertoires in COVID-19. Looking at the study overall: The origin of the acute and convalescent COVID-19 samples was the United States, Italy and Spain. In each case, the material was cDNA or gDNA derived from T cells, B-cell-depleted T cells, or PBMCs.

In the original analysis: By means of reference gene primer amplification, nucleated cell counts were estimated. Assay: immunoSEQ multiplex PCR; the TCRdb copy retains only in-frame clones and omits some. That table supplies the V and J calls and clone size; D and trimming were determined from the DNA. The sample has tens of thousands of clones, just over 85% seen once. Sample: peripheral blood. The clonotype was recovered from a woman aged 65 to 85 with acute or convalescent COVID-19.

CDR3 region: CASSPAPSGYNEQFF. The CDR3 nucleotides read TGTGCCAGCAGCCCCGCCCCCTCGGGATACAATGAGCAGTTCTTC. The chain couples TRBV3-1 (or the pseudogene TRBV3-2) to TRBJ2-1, with D possibly being TRBD2 (5 bases). Germline CDR1 reads LGHDT; CDR2 reads YNNKEL (reference sequence). The CDR3 length is 15 residues. V was trimmed by 4 bases and J by 4 bases, leaving 14 bases between them.